A selection of T cell receptor beta chains follows, all from one sample in a study of technical replicates of blood from several donors. TCRdb's table, derived via immunoSEQ multiplex PCR, lists solely in-frame clones and lacks some. The profile covers roughly 40,000 clones, with over 95% appearing a single time and 0.35% to 0.45% taken by the ten largest. Sequences were obtained from T cells isolated from PBMCs. Every receptor here comes from a human donor in good health. Each CDR3 is given with its conserved first and last residue.

j_gene	v_gene	CDR3aa
TRBJ1-5	TRBV7-2	CASSLRTGSNQPQHF
TRBJ2-3	TRBV6-6	CASTPGQTTDTQYF
TRBJ2-7	TRBV9	CASSVGDSAYEQYF
TRBJ2-7	TRBV5-1	CASSYSGSYEQYF
TRBJ2-7	TRBV6-5	CASRLTGESYEQYF
TRBJ1-2	TRBV27	CASSLEGAGGYTF
TRBJ1-2	TRBV4-3	CASSPPGVYSGYTF
TRBJ2-3	TRBV10-3	CAISLAGSGTDTQYF
TRBJ2-1	TRBV7-2	CASTITRNEQFF
TRBJ2-7	TRBV2	CASSDLGGGYEQYF
TRBJ1-3	TRBV5-4	CASRPDRDSGNTIYF
TRBJ1-1	TRBV6-5	CASSYMEGPTEAFF
TRBJ2-5	TRBV6-1	CASSESGETQYF
TRBJ2-3	TRBV7-9	CASSGTRSTDTQYF
TRBJ2-7	TRBV15	CATSRDEDEQYF
TRBJ1-2	TRBV6-5	CASSYSVGETHYGYTF
TRBJ2-1	TRBV21-1	CASSNGGSTPYNEQFF
TRBJ2-5	TRBV14	CASSQEYEILLETQYF
TRBJ1-2	TRBV7-9	CASSYGTGGTHGYTF
TRBJ1-5	TRBV21-1	CASISDRARQPQHF
TRBJ1-2	TRBV7-9	CASSVDDAGRGYTF
TRBJ1-1	TRBV19	CASKDRGLTGNTEAFF
TRBJ2-5	TRBV9	CASSLSGTVQGETQYF
TRBJ1-1	TRBV2	CASSESPRGPAFF
TRBJ2-1	TRBV6-5	CASSYYQGEYNEQFF
TRBJ1-1	TRBV5-1	CASREQVQETEAFF
TRBJ2-3	TRBV5-1	CASSSESTDTQYF
TRBJ2-2	TRBV11-2	CASSSGQGGGGELFF
TRBJ2-6	TRBV12-5	CASGLEQGSGANVLTF
TRBJ2-5	TRBV10-2	CASSDLSGRETQYF
TRBJ1-5	TRBV6-1	CASRGQAGGPQHF
TRBJ2-7	TRBV9	CASSVAGTGDYEQYF
TRBJ1-3	TRBV18	CASSPRQGDGNTIYF
TRBJ2-2	TRBV7-9	CASSPGLAVPTGELFF
TRBJ1-5	TRBV4-1	CASSHEGSQPQHF
TRBJ1-4	TRBV19	CATRRGRLEKLFF
TRBJ1-2	TRBV11-2	CASSLTRPTGNTNYGYTF